These 11 T cell receptor beta chains were all obtained from the same sample, sequenced in a study of blood T cell repertoires in COVID-19 (dated by TCRdb to 2020 to 2022). To prepare the library, the immunoSEQ multiplex PCR assay was applied. TCRdb re-hosts the immuneACCESS table, in-frame sequences only. Its copies lack some clones; in the studies checked, an unresolved V gene accounts for under half of them, and the cause for the rest is not known. A total of approximately 240,000 clones appear in this sample, 75% to 90% of them only once. Together, the top ten hold about 6% of the sample. Sequenced material: PBMCs or T cells enriched from blood (not recorded which). The receptors here all came from a woman aged 30 to 39 with acute COVID-19.

DNA for the CDR3: TGTGCCAGCAGCGGACTTACAGGGTCCGCGGCCCAGTACTTC. Translated: CASSGLTGSAAQYF. The chain carries TRBV9 and TRBJ2-5, with D perhaps TRBD1 (6 bases). The CDR3 runs 14 residues. With 3 bases removed from V and 9 bases from J, the gap between germline ends came to 18 bases. Looked up from germline, CDR1 is SGDLS and CDR2 is YYNGEE.

The genes are TRBV7-2 and TRBJ1-5, with D possibly TRBD1 on 5 matching bases. V shed 7 bases and J shed 3 bases, with 10 bases lying between them. CDR3 length equals 13 residues. CDR1 SGHTA and CDR2 FQGNSA come from the germline V gene. Written as DNA, the CDR3 is TGTGCCAGCATGAAGGGGATCAATCAGCCCCAGCATTTT. Residues: CASMKGINQPQHF.

The chain recombines TRBV6-1 with TRBJ1-5; 7 positions match TRBD1. The germline V gene has CDR1 MNHNS and CDR2 SASEGT. The CDR3 covers 14 residues. Trimming at V came to 2 bases and at J to 3 bases, leaving 1 base not matched to a gene. CDR3 in amino acids: CASSETGVNQPQHF. The DNA of the CDR3 is TGTGCCAGCAGTGAAACAGGGGTCAATCAGCCCCAGCATTTT.

J is TRBJ2-5 and V is TRBV2; D is perhaps TRBD1 (6 bases). This CDR3 region has 13 residues. V lost 4 bases to trimming and J lost 0 bases, with 6 bases between them. CDR1 SNHLY and CDR2 FYNNEI come from the germline V gene. The CDR3: CASSGDNQETQYF. The CDR3 coding sequence is TGTGCCAGCAGTGGGGACAACCAAGAGACCCAGTACTTC.

The J gene is TRBJ1-1, the V gene TRBV13; 7 nucleotides match TRBD1. Losses at the gene ends were 6 bases for V and 0 bases for J; bases not matched to a gene: 4. CDR1 is PRHDT, CDR2 FYEKMQ, per germline (reference sequence). This CDR3 comprises 14 residues. The CDR3 sequence: CASRQGQMNTEAFF. For the CDR3, the DNA is TGTGCCAGCAGGCAGGGACAGATGAACACTGAAGCTTTCTTT.

This chain links TRBV6-2 or TRBV6-3 with TRBJ2-1; TRBD1 agrees at 9 bases. The CDR3 is 16 residues long. CDR1 MNHEY and CDR2 SVGEGT come from the germline V gene. The V and J ends lost 0 bases and 14 bases, in that order; junction bases with no gene match: 14. The chain's CDR3 is CASSYSTPGQGGRKFF. The DNA for the CDR3 is TGTGCCAGCAGTTACTCGACACCGGGACAGGGCGGGAGAAAGTTCTTC.

The rearrangement joins TRBV7-9 to TRBJ1-2, with 8 positions matching TRBD1. In germline, CDR1 is SEHNR, CDR2 FQNEAQ (reference sequence). V dropped 4 bases and J dropped 2; count of bases not matched to a gene: 3. The CDR3 loop spans 14 amino acids. CDR3 sequence (DNA): TGTGCCAGCAGCTGGACAGGGCAGAACTATGGCTACACCTTC. Encoded protein: CASSWTGQNYGYTF.

The J gene is TRBJ1-5, the V gene TRBV7-3; the match to TRBD1 covers 7 bases. The trim removed 3 bases at V and 5 bases at J, leaving 4 bases unmatched. The CDR3 is 14 amino acids. Germline V gene sequence: CDR1 SGHTA, CDR2 FQGTGA. The CDR3 region is CASSFDREHQPQHF. Here the CDR3 DNA reads TGTGCCAGCAGCTTCGACAGGGAGCATCAGCCCCAGCATTTT.

The chain couples TRBV19 to TRBJ1-6; D might be TRBD1 (5 bases). The V and J ends lost 6 bases and 6 bases respectively, with 6 bases between them. The CDR3 length is 12 residues. Germline assignment: CDR1 LNHDA and CDR2 SQIVND (reference sequence). CDR3 bases: TGTGCCAGTAGGGACACTAATTCACCCCTCCACTTT. Its protein product is CASRDTNSPLHF.

This rearrangement joins TRBV19 to TRBJ2-7; maybe TRBD1 (5 bases). The germline gives CDR1 LNHDA, CDR2 SQIVND (reference sequence). Trimming took off 5 bases at V and 3 bases at J, with 14 bases between the two ends. The CDR3 contains 14 residues. This chain's CDR3 is CASSGNQGFYEQYF. The CDR3 DNA reads TGTGCCAGTAGTGGAAACCAGGGTTTCTACGAGCAGTACTTC. The full variable domain, its missing parts supplied by reference TRBV19 and TRBJ2-7, is DGGITQSPKYLFRKEGQNVTLSCEQNLNHDAMYWYRQDPGQGLRLIYYSQIVNDFQKGDIAEGYSVSREKKESFPLTVTSAQKNPTAFYLCASSGNQGFYEQYFGPGTRLTVT.

This clone appeared many times. The chain uses TRBV7-9 and TRBJ1-2, with 8 bases matching TRBD1. Per the germline V gene, CDR1 is SEHNR and CDR2 is FQNEAQ (reference sequence). The CDR3 runs to 13 residues. Trimming at V came to 5 bases and at J to 10 bases, leaving 9 bases not matched to a gene. CDR3 in amino acids: CASSQGAPLDYTF. The CDR3 nucleotides are TGTGCCAGCAGCCAGGGGGCACCCCTCGACTACACCTTC. The entire variable domain, with the rest obtained from reference TRBV7-9 and TRBJ1-2, is as follows: DTGVSQNPRHKITKRGQNVTFRCDPISEHNRLYWYRQTLGQGPEFLTYFQNEAQLEKSRLLSDRFSAERPKGSFSTLEIQRTEQGDSAMYLCASSQGAPLDYTFGSGTRLTVV.